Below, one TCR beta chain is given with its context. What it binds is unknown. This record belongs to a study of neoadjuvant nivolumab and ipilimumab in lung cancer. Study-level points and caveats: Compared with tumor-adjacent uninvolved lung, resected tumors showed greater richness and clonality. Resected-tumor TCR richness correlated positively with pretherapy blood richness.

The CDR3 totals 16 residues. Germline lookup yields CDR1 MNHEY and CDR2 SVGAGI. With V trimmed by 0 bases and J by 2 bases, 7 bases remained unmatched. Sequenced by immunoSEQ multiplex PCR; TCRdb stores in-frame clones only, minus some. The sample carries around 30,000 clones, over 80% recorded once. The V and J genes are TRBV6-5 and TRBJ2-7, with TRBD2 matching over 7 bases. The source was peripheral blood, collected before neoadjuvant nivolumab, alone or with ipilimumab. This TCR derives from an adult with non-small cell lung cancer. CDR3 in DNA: TGTGCCAGCAGTTACTCTCGCTCTAGCGGCACCTACGAGCAGTACTTC. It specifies CASSYSRSSGTYEQYF.